What follows describes a single T cell receptor (beta chain). Its antigen is unidentified. Germline V CDR1 and CDR2: MNHNY, SVGAGI (reference sequence). V lost 3 bases and J 8 bases, leaving 8 bases between the germline ends. The CDR3 contains 12 residues. These data come from a study of graft-versus-host responses after intestinal transplantation. Overall study: The whole recipient group had anti-thymocyte globulin induction followed by tacrolimus and steroids for around 3 years. Study-level points and caveats: Individuals who had graft-donor T cell macrochimerism had allografts that showed high graft-versus-host to host-versus-graft clonal ratios.

Clones were read by immunoSEQ multiplex PCR, and TCRdb kept only the in-frame ones, dropping some. The repertoire holds tens of thousands of clones, with approximately 94% as singletons. This clonotype was obtained from a human donor who was the organ donor for an intestinal transplant. The chain recombines TRBV6-6 with TRBJ1-3; D gene ambiguous. Sequences were derived from unstimulated CD4+ T cells sorted from spleen or lymph node cells, sampled before transplant. The CDR3: CASSYVRDTIYF. The CDR3 bases are TGTGCCAGCAGTTATGTTCGGGACACCATATATTTT.